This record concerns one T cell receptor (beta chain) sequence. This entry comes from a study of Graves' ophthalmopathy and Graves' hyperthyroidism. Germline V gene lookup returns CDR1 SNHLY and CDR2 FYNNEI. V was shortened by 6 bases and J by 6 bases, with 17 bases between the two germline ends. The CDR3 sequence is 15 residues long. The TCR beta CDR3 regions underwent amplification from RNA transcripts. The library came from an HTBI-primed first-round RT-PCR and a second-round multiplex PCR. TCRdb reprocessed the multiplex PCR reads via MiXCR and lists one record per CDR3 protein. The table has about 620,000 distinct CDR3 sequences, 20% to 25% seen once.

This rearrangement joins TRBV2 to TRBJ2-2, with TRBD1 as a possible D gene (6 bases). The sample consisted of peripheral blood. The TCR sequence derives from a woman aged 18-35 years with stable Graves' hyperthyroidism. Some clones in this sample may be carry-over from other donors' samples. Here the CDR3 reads CASRVGQVNAGELFF. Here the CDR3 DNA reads TGTGCCAGCAGGGTGGGACAAGTAAACGCCGGGGAGCTGTTTTTT.